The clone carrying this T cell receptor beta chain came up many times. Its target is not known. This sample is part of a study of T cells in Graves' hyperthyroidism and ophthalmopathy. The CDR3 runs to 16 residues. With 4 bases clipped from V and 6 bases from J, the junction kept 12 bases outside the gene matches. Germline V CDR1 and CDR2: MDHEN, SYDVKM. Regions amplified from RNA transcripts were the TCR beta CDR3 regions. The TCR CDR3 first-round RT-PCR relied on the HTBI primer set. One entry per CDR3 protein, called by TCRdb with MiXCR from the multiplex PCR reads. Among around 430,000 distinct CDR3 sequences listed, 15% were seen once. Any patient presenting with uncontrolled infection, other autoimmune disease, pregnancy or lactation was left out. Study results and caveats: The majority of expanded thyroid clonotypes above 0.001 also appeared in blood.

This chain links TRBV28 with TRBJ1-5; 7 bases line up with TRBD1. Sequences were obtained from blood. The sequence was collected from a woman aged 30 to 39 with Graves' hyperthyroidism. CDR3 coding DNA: TGTGCCAGCAGTTCCATCGGACAGGTGGATGGTCAGCCCCAGCATTTT. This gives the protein CASSSIGQVDGQPQHF. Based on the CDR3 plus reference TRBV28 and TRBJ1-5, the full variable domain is DVKVTQSSRYLVKRTGEKVFLECVQDMDHENMFWYRQDPGLGLRLIYFSYDVKMKEKGDIPEGYSVSREKKERFSLILESASTNQTSMYLCASSSIGQVDGQPQHFGDGTRLSIL.